This T cell receptor (beta chain) emerged from a study of T cells in Graves' hyperthyroidism and ophthalmopathy. Amplification of TCR beta CDR3 regions used RNA as the template. HTBI primers were the set used in a first-round RT-PCR of the TCR CDR3. TCRdb independently ran MiXCR on the multiplex PCR reads; one entry per CDR3 protein. The data show around 200,000 distinct CDR3 sequences, over 15% seen once. The CDR3 contains 13 residues. With 2 bases removed from V and 7 bases from J, the gap between germline ends came to 11 bases. Germline values: CDR1 SGHAT, CDR2 FQDESV (reference sequence). The rearrangement joins TRBV11-1 to TRBJ1-2; D unresolved. Sequencing was performed on blood. The TCR comes from a woman aged 45-65 years with Graves' hyperthyroidism. For the CDR3, the DNA is TGTGCCAGCAGCTTAATCGGCCAAAGTGGCTACACCTTC. Translation: CASSLIGQSGYTF.